This T cell receptor (beta chain) was retrieved from a study of blood T cell repertoires in COVID-19. The V end was cut by 2 bases, the J end by 0 bases, with 10 bases between. This CDR3 spans 15 amino acids. Germline CDR1 reads GTSNPN; CDR2 reads SVGIG (reference sequence). Measured with immunoSEQ multiplex PCR; TCRdb has only the in-frame clones, and not every one. This sample has about 150,000 clones; 83% occur once, and the top ten carry 9.5% to 13%. V usage is TRBV30 and J usage is TRBJ1-4; D is unresolved. The sample taken for sequencing was peripheral blood. This TCR was recovered from a woman aged 60-75 years with COVID-19, enrolled during active disease. The CDR3 region is CAWSPGQSTNEKLFF. CDR3 bases: TGTGCCTGGAGTCCTGGGCAGTCAACTAATGAAAAACTGTTTTTT.